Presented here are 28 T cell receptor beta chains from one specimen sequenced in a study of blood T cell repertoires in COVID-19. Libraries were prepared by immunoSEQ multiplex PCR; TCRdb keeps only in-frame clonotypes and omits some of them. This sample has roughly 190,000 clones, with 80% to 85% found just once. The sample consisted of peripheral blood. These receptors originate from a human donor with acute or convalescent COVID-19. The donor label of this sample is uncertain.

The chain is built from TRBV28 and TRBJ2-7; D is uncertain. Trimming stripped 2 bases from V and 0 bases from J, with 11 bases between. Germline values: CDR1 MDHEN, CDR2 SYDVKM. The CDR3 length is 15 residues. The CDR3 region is CASSLGRSDSYEQYF. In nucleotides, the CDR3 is TGTGCCAGCAGTTTAGGCCGAAGCGACTCCTACGAGCAGTACTTC. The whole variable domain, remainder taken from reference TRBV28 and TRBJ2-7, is DVKVTQSSRYLVKRTGEKVFLECVQDMDHENMFWYRQDPGLGLRLIYFSYDVKMKEKGDIPEGYSVSREKKERFSLILESASTNQTSMYLCASSLGRSDSYEQYFGPGTRLTVT.

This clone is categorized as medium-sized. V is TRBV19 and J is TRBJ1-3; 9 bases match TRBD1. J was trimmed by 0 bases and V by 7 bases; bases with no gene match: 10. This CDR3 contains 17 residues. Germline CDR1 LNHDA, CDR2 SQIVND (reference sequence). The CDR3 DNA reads TGTGCCAGTAAGGTCCAGGACAGGGGATCCTCTGGAAACACCATATATTTT. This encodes CASKVQDRGSSGNTIYF. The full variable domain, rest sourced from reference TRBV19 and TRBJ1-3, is DGGITQSPKYLFRKEGQNVTLSCEQNLNHDAMYWYRQDPGQGLRLIYYSQIVNDFQKGDIAEGYSVSREKKESFPLTVTSAQKNPTAFYLCASKVQDRGSSGNTIYFGEGSWLTVV.

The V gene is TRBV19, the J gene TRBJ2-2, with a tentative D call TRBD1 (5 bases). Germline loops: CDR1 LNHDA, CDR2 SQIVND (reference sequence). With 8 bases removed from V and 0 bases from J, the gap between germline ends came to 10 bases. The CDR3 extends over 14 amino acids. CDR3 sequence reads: CASERQSNTGELFF. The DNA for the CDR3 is TGTGCCAGTGAGCGACAGTCGAACACCGGGGAGCTGTTTTTT.

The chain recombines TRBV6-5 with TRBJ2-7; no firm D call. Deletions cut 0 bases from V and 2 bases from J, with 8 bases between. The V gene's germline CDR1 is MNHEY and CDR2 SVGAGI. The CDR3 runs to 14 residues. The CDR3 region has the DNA TGTGCCAGCAGTTACTCGTGGAGAACCTACGAGCAGTACTTC. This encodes CASSYSWRTYEQYF.

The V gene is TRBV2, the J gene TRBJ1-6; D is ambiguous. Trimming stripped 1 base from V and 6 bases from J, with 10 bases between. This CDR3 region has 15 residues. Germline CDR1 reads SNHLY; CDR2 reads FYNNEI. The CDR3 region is CASSEEVQLNSPLHF. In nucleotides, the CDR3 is TGTGCCAGCAGTGAAGAGGTACAGCTTAATTCACCCCTCCACTTT.

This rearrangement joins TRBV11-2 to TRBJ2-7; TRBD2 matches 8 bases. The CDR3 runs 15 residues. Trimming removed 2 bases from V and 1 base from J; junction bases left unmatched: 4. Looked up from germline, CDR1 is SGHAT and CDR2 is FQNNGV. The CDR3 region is CASSLMRGDSYEQYF. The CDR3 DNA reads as TGTGCCAGCAGCTTAATGCGGGGGGATTCCTACGAGCAGTACTTC.

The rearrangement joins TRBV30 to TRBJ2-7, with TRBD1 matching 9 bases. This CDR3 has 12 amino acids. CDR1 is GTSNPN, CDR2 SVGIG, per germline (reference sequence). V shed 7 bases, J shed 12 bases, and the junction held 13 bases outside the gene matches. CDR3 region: CAYERGQGLGYF. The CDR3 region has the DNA TGTGCCTACGAGAGGGGACAGGGCTTGGGGTACTTC.

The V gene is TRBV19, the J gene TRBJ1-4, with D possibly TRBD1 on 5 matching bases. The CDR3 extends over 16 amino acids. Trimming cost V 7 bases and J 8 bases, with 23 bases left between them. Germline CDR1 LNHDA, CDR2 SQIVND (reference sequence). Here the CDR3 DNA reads TGTGCCAGTACCCCAGCCCTGTCCCGCGGGGCCGAAAAACTGTTTTTT. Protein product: CASTPALSRGAEKLFF.

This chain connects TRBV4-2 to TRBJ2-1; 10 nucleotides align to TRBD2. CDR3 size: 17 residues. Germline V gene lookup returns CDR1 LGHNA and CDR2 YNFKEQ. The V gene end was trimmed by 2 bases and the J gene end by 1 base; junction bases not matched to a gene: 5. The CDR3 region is CASSQPMTSGSYNEQFF. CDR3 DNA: TGTGCCAGCAGCCAACCCATGACTAGCGGGTCCTACAATGAGCAGTTCTTC.

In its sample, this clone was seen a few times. The CDR3 bases are TGCGCCAGCAGCGAGAACAGCGGGGGACTCTATGGCTACACCTTC. Translation gives CASSENSGGLYGYTF. The chain employs TRBV5-1 and TRBJ1-2, with D possibly TRBD1 on 5 matching bases. V gave up 4 bases and J gave up 4 bases, with 17 bases separating them. Per germline, CDR1 SGHRS and CDR2 YFSETQ. The CDR3 has 15 residues.

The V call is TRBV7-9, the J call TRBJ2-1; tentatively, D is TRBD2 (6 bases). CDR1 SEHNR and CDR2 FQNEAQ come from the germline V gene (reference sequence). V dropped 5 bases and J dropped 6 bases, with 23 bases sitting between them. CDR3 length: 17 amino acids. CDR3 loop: CASSQVGGPPHLNEQFF. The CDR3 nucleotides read TGTGCCAGCAGCCAGGTGGGGGGACCCCCACACCTCAATGAGCAGTTCTTC. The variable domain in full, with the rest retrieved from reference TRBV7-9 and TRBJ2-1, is DTGVSQNPRHKITKRGQNVTFRCDPISEHNRLYWYRQTLGQGPEFLTYFQNEAQLEKSRLLSDRFSAERPKGSFSTLEIQRTEQGDSAMYLCASSQVGGPPHLNEQFFGPGTRLTVL.

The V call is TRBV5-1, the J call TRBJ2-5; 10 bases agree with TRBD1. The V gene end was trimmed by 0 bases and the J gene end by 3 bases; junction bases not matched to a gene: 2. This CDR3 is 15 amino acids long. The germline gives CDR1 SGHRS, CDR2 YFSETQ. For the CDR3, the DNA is TGCGCCAGCAGCTTGGATGGGACAGGGGAAGAGACCCAGTACTTC. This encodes CASSLDGTGEETQYF.

CDR3 sequence (DNA): TGTGCCAGCAGCTCCCGACTAGCGGGACGAAACCAAGAGACCCAGTACTTC. Translation gives CASSSRLAGRNQETQYF. This chain joins TRBV7-6 and TRBJ2-5; TRBD2 agrees at 11 bases. V lost 4 bases and J lost 0; bases outside the gene matches: 7. Germline V gene sequence: CDR1 SGHVS, CDR2 FNYEAQ. The CDR3 totals 17 residues.

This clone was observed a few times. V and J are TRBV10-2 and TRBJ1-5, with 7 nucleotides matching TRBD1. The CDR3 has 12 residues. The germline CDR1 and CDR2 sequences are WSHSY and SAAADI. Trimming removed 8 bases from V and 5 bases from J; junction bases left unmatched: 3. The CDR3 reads CASGQGDQPQHF. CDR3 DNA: TGCGCCAGCGGGCAGGGGGATCAGCCCCAGCATTTT.

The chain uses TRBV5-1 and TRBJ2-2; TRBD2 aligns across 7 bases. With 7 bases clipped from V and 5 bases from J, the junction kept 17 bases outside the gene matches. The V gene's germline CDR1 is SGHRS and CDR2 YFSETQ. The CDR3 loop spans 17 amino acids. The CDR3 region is CASQEGSGLRWTGELFF. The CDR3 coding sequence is TGCGCCAGCCAAGAGGGTAGCGGGCTAAGGTGGACCGGGGAGCTGTTTTTT.

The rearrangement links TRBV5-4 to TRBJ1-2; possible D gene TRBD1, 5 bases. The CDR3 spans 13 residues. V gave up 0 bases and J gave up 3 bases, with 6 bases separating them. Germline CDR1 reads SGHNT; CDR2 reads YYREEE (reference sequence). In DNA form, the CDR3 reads TGTGCCAGCAGCTTGGAACAGGACTATGGCTACACCTTC. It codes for CASSLEQDYGYTF.

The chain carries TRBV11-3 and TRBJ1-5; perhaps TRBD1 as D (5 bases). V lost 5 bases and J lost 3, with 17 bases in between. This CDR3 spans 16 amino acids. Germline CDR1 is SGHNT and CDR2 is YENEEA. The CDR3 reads CASSPRGGQNNQPQHF. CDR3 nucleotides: TGTGCCAGCAGCCCTAGGGGAGGTCAGAACAATCAGCCCCAGCATTTT.

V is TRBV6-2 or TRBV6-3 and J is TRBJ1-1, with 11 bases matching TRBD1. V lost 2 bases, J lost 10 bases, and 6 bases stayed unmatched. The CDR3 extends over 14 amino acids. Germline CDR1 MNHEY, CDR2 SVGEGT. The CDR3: CASSYPGTGGAAFF. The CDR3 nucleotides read TGTGCCAGCAGTTACCCCGGGACAGGGGGGGCAGCTTTCTTT.

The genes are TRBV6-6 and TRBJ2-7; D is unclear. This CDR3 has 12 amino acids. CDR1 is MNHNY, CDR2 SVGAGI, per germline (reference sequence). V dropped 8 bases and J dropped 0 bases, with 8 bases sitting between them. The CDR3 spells CASSLSSYEQYF. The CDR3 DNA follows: TGTGCCAGCTCCCTGAGCTCCTACGAGCAGTACTTC.

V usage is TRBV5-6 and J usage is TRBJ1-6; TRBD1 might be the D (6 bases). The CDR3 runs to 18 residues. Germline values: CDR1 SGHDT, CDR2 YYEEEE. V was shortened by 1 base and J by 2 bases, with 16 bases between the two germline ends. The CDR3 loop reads CASSLFLEGDPYNSPLHF. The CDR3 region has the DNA TGTGCCAGCAGCTTGTTTCTCGAGGGGGACCCCTATAATTCACCCCTCCACTTT.

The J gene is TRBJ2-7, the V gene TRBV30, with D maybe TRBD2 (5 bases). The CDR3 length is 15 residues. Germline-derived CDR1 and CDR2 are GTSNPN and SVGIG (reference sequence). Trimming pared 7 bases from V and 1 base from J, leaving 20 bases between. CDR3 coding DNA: TGTGCCTCTACGGGTGAGGGTCGTGGATCCTACGAGCAGTACTTC. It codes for CASTGEGRGSYEQYF.

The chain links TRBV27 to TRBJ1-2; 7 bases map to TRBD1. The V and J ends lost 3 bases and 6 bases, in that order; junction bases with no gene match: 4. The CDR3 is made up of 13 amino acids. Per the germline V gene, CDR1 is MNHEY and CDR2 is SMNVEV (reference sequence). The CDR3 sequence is CASSLKGANGYTF. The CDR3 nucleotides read TGTGCCAGCAGTTTGAAGGGGGCAAATGGCTACACCTTC.

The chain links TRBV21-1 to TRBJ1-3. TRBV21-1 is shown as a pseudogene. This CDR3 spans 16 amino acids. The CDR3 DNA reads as TGTGCCAGCAAAGAAGTGGGAGGGGCCTCTGGAAACACCATATATTTT. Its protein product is CASKEVGGASGNTIYF.

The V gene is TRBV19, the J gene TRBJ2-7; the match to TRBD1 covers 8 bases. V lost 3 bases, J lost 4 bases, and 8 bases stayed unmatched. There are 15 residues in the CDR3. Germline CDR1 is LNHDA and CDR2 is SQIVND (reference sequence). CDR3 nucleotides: TGTGCCAGTAGTATTGGGACAGGACCGTTTTACGAGCAGTACTTC. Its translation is CASSIGTGPFYEQYF.

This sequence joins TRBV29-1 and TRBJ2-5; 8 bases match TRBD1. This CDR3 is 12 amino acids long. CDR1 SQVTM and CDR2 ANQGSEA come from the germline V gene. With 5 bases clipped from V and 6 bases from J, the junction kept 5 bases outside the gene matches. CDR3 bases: TGCAGCGTTAGGACAGGGTGGAAGACCCAGTACTTC. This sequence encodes CSVRTGWKTQYF.

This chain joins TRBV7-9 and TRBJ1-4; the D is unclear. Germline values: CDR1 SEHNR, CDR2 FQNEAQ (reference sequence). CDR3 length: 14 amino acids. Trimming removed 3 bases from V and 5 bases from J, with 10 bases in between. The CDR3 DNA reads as TGTGCCAGCAGCTTCGACGGGAACAATGAAAAACTGTTTTTT. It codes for CASSFDGNNEKLFF.

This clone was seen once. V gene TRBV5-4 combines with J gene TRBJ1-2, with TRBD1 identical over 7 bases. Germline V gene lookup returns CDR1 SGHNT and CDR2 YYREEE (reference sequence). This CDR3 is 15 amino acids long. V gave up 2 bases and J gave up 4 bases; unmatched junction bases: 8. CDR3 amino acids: CASSLDRDRFYGYTF. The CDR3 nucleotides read TGTGCCAGCAGCTTAGACAGGGATAGATTCTATGGCTACACCTTC. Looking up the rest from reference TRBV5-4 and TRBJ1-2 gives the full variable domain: ETGVTQSPTHLIKTRGQQVTLRCSSQSGHNTVSWYQQALGQGPQFIFQYYREEENGRGNFPPRFSGLQFPNYSSELNVNALELDDSALYLCASSLDRDRFYGYTFGSGTRLTVV.

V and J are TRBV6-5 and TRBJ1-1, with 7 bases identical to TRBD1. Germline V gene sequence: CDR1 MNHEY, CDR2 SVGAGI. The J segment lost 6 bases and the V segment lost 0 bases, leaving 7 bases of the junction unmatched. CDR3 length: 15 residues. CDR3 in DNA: TGTGCCAGCAGTTACTCGATTCAGGGGGTCGCTGAAGCTTTCTTT. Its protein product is CASSYSIQGVAEAFF.